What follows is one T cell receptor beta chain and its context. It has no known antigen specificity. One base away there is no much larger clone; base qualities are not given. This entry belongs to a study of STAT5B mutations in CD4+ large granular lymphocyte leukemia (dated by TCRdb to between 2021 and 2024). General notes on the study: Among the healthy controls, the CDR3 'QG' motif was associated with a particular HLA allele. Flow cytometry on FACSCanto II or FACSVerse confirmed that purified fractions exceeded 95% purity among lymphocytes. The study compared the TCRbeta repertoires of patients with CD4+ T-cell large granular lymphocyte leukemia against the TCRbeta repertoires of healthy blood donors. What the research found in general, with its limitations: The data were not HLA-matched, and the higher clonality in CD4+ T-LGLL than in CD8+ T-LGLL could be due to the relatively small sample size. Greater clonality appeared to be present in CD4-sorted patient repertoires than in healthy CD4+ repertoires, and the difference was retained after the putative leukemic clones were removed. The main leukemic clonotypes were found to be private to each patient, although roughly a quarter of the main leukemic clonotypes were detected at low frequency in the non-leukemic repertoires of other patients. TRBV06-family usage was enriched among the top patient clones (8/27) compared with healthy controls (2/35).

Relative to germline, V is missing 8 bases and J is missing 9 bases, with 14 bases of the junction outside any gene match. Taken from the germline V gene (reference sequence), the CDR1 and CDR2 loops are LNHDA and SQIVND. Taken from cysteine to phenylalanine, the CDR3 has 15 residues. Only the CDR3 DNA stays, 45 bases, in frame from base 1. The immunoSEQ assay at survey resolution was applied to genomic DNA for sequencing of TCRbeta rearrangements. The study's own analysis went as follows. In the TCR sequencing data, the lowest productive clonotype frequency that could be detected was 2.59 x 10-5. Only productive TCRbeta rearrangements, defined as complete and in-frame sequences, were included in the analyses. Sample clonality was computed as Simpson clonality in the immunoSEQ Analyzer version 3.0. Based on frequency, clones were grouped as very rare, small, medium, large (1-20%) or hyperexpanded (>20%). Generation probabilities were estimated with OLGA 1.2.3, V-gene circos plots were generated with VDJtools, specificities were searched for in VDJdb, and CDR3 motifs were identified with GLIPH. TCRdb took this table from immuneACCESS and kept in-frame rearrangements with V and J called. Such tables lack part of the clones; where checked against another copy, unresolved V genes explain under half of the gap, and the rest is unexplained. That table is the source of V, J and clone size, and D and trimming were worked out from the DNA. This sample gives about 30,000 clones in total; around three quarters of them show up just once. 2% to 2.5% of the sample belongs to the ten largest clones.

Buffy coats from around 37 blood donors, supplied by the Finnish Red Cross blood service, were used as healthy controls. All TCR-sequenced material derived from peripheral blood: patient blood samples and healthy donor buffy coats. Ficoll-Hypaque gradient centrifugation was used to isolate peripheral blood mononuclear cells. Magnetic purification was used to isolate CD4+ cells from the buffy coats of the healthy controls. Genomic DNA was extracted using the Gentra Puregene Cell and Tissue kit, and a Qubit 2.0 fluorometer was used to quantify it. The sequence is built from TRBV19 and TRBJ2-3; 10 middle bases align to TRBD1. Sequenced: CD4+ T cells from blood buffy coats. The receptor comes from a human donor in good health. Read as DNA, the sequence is TGTGCCAGTGGGCCGGGGACAGGGGCCCGGGGGACGCAGTATTTT. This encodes CASGPGTGARGTQYF.